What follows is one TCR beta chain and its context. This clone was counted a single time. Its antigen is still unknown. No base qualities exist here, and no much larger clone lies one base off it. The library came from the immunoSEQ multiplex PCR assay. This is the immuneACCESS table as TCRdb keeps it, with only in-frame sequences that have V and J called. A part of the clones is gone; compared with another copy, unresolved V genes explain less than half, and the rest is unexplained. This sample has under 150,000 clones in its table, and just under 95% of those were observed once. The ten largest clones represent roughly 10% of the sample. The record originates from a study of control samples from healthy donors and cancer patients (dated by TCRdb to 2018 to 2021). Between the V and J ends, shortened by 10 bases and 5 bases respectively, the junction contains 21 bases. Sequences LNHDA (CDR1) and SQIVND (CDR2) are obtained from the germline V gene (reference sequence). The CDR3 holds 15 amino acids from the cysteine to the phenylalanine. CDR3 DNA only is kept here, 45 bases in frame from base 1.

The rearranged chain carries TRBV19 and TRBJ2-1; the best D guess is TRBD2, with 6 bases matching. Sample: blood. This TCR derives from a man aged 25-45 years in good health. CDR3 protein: CATTQTAGTHNEQFF. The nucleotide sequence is TGTGCCACCACACAGACGGCGGGGACCCACAATGAGCAGTTCTTC.